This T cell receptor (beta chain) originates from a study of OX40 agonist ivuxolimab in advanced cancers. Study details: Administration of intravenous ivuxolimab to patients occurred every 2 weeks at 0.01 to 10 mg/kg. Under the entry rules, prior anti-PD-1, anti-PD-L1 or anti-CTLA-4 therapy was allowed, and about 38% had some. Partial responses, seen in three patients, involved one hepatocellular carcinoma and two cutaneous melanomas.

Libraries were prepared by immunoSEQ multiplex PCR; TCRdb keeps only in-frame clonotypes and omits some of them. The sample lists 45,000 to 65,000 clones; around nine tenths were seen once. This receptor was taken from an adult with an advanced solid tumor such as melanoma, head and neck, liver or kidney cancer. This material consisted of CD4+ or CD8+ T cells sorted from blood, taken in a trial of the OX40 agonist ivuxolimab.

CDR3 sequence reads: CASSAEDYNNEQFF. CDR3 DNA: TGTGCCAGCAGCGCAGAGGACTACAACAATGAGCAGTTCTTC. This sequence joins TRBV9 and TRBJ2-1; a possible D gene is TRBD2 (6 bases). The CDR3 spans 14 residues. With 3 bases removed from V and 5 bases from J, the gap between germline ends came to 12 bases. The germline V gene encodes CDR1 SGDLS and CDR2 YYNGEE.